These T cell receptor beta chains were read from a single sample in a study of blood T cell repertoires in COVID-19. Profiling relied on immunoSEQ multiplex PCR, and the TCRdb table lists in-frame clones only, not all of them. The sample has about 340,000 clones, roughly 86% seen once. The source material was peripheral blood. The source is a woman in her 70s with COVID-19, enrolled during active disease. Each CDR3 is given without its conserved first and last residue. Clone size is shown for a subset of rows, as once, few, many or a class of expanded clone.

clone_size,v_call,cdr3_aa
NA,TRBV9,ASSVSLAGDEQF
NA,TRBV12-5,ASGPGAGGPQETQY
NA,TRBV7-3,ASSRAQGSYNEQF
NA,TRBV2,ASRRPLGLYGYT
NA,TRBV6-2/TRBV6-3,ASSSESVAGAGETQY
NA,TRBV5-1,ASSFLGTEAF
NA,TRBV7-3,ASSFSEGEGKQY
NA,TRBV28,ASSLRQELTGELF
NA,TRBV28,ASSLSSYEQY
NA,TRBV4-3,ASSLTRGVGTEAF
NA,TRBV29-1,SVGQNYEQY
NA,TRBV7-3,ASSYTTGADTEAF
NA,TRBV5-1,ASSLRTSGGSNTDTQY
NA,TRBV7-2,ASRRTGTGGLYGYT
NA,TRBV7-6,ASSLVVVGHGTGELF
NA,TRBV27,ASSYREGMDTEAF
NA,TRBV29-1,SAIRGGTEAF
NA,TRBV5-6,ASSRDRMYGYT
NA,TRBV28,ASSRTTGKDSPLH
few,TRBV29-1,STNTDTQY
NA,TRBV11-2,ASSFGQGGTEAF
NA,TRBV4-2,ASSQRTSGVNTGELF
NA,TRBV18,ASSPQRDMEAF
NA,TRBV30,AWSGGGGQPQH
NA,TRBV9,ASSPGVVTYEQY
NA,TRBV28,ASSLVLNQPQH
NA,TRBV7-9,ASSWGQGPEKLF
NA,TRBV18,ASSPGVEGVQPQH
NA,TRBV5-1,ASSLQANYGYT
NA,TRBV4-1,ASSQAGGRNYGYT
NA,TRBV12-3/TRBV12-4,ASSSGDREH
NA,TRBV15,ATSRQGDNSPLH
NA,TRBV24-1,ATSDSDRHSNQPQH
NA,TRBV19,ASSMRRDKISGANVLT
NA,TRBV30,AWSVDRGYEQY
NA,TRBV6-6,ASSYLALGSGNTIY
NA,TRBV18,ASSGVKGLRVQF
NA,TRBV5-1,ASSFQGPEETQY
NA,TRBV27,ASTDQETQY
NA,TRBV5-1,ASSVSAGQGGKQY
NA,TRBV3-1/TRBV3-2,ASSPPRTGGIWGNTEAF
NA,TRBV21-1,ASRALRQGAYEQY
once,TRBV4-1,ASSQGDRRNSPLH
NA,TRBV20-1,SAERQGYT
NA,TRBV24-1,ATSDFRTPPSYGYT
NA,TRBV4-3,ASSQGLAVYNEQF
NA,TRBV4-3,ASSQDRRTGNEQY
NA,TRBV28,ASAPPGQGNYGYT
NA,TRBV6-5,ASSWDRRRAF
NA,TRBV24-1,ATASGGWDTEAF
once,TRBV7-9,ASSFGQVGETQY
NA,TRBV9,ASSVAPLSTNTGELF
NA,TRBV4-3,ASSQDRTSGGGIEQF
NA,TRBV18,ASSPGRGVTNTEAF
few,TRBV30,AWSYFERDTQY
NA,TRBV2,ASRFGGNQPQH
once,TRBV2,ASSVSTVTDTQY
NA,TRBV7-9,ASSPPLGGSYNEQF
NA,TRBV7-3,ASSARNPGLAGPRSYNEQF
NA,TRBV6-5,ASSYVDRGRTEAF